Shown below are 32 T cell receptor beta chains from a single sample sequenced in a study of control samples from healthy donors and cancer patients. The data were produced by immunoSEQ multiplex PCR, yet TCRdb's version contains in-frame clones alone and is incomplete. The sample has some 130,000 clones; about 95% are singletons. Sequencing input: blood. The source is a man aged 25 to 45 in good health.

The V call is TRBV7-2, the J call TRBJ2-5, with D hard to call. Germline-derived CDR1 and CDR2 are SGHTA and FQGNSA. CDR3 length equals 16 residues. Trimming removed 3 bases from V and 1 base from J, with 15 bases in between. The CDR3 DNA sequence: TGTGCCAGCAGCTTCCTCCCCGTCCCACCCCAAGAGACCCAGTACTTC. Amino acids: CASSFLPVPPQETQYF.

This chain's CDR3 is CASSMGGAQETQYF. CDR3 DNA sequence: TGTGCCAGCAGCATGGGGGGGGCGCAGGAGACCCAGTACTTC. The rearrangement joins TRBV9 to TRBJ2-5, with D possibly being TRBD2 (7 bases). Germline loops: CDR1 SGDLS, CDR2 YYNGEE. V shed 4 bases and J shed 5 bases, with 15 bases lying between them. The CDR3 covers 14 residues.

The V call is TRBV6-5, the J call TRBJ2-7; 7 bases map to TRBD1. V dropped 6 bases and J dropped 5; count of bases not matched to a gene: 4. The CDR3 has 12 residues. The germline CDR1 and CDR2 sequences are MNHEY and SVGAGI. The CDR3, as DNA: TGTGCCAGCAGCGACAGGGCAGACGAGCAGTACTTC. This codes for CASSDRADEQYF.

The rearrangement uses TRBV5-1 and TRBJ1-1; D possibly corresponds to TRBD1 (5 bases). Germline V gene lookup returns CDR1 SGHRS and CDR2 YFSETQ. Trimming left V 3 bases short and J 7 bases short, with 13 bases between. The CDR3 is 13 amino acids. The CDR3 DNA reads TGCGCCAGCAGCTCTACGGGGCAGTTTGAAGCTTTCTTT. It encodes CASSSTGQFEAFF.

V usage is TRBV18 and J usage is TRBJ2-4; D remains unclear. Per germline, CDR1 KGHSH and CDR2 LQKENI. There are 17 residues in the CDR3. V lost 3 bases to trimming and J lost 2 bases, with 17 bases between them. CDR3 bases: TGTGCCAGCTCACCGAACCCACAAATAAGATCCAAAAACATTCAGTACTTC. Its protein product is CASSPNPQIRSKNIQYF.

The chain joins TRBV28 to TRBJ2-2; D is possibly TRBD2 (5 bases). This CDR3 spans 16 amino acids. Germline V gene sequence: CDR1 MDHEN, CDR2 SYDVKM. The V end lost 5 bases, the J end lost 4 bases, and 17 bases lay between the germline ends. For the CDR3, the DNA is TGTGCCAGCAGTCCCCCCACTAGAAGTTCCACCGGGGAGCTGTTTTTT. Protein product: CASSPPTRSSTGELFF. Together with reference TRBV28 and TRBJ2-2, the CDR3 gives the full variable domain: DVKVTQSSRYLVKRTGEKVFLECVQDMDHENMFWYRQDPGLGLRLIYFSYDVKMKEKGDIPEGYSVSREKKERFSLILESASTNQTSMYLCASSPPTRSSTGELFFGEGSRLTVL.

The V and J genes are TRBV28 and TRBJ2-3, with D unresolved. Deletions cut 3 bases from V and 4 bases from J, with 8 bases between. The CDR3 is 13 residues long. CDR1 is MDHEN and CDR2 is SYDVKM in the germline V gene. CDR3: CASSLGSPDTQYF. CDR3 bases: TGTGCCAGCAGTTTGGGTAGTCCAGATACGCAGTATTTT.

This clone appeared once. J is TRBJ1-1 and V is TRBV11-3, with 8 nucleotides matching TRBD1. Germline CDR1 and CDR2: SGHNT and YENEEA. There are 20 residues in the CDR3. V lost 3 bases, J lost 4 bases, and 22 bases stayed unmatched. The CDR3 DNA follows: TGTGCCAGCAGCTTGGCCAACCCCGACAGGGGCAGGGGCAGAGGCACTGAAGCTTTCTTT. Its translation is CASSLANPDRGRGRGTEAFF. Full variable domain (outside the CDR3, taken from reference TRBV11-3 and TRBJ1-1): EAGVVQSPRYKIIEKKQPVAFWCNPISGHNTLYWYLQNLGQGPELLIRYENEEAVDDSQLPKDRFSAERLKGVDSTLKIQPAELGDSAVYLCASSLANPDRGRGRGTEAFFGQGTRLTVV.

The chain carries TRBV12-3 or TRBV12-4 and TRBJ1-1; no reliable D call. V shed 5 bases and J shed 0 bases, with 7 bases lying between them. CDR3 size: 13 residues. The CDR3, as DNA: TGTGCCAGCAGTGCTAGCATGAACACTGAAGCTTTCTTT. Translation gives CASSASMNTEAFF.

The chain employs TRBV4-3 and TRBJ1-2, with D maybe TRBD1 (5 bases). Germline V gives CDR1 LGHNA, CDR2 YSLEER. Trimming cost V 2 bases and J 3 bases, with 22 bases left between them. The CDR3 totals 18 residues. The CDR3 nucleotides are TGCGCCAGCAGCCAACAATATCGCTATGTTGGGGCCGACTATGGCTACACCTTC. Translated: CASSQQYRYVGADYGYTF.

The chain is built from TRBV18 and TRBJ1-4, with D possibly being TRBD1 (5 bases). Trimming left V 3 bases short and J 0 bases short, with 14 bases between. This CDR3 is built from 17 residues. Germline V CDR1 and CDR2: KGHSH, LQKENI. The CDR3 coding sequence is TGTGCCAGCTCACCCCGGGGCCTTGTTGCAACTAATGAAAAACTGTTTTTT. Translating it yields CASSPRGLVATNEKLFF.

In its sample, this clone was seen once. This rearrangement joins TRBV7-9 to TRBJ1-1; 8 nucleotides match TRBD1. Germline trimming cut 1 base from V and 5 bases from J; bases unmatched to any gene: 6. Germline V gives CDR1 SEHNR, CDR2 FQNEAQ (reference sequence). The CDR3 is 15 residues long. The CDR3 DNA reads as TGTGCCAGCAGCTTAGAGCAGGGGGCTAGTACTGAAGCTTTCTTT. Amino acids: CASSLEQGASTEAFF.

The chain combines TRBV19 with TRBJ1-4; D is undetermined. CDR1 and CDR2 from the germline V gene are LNHDA and SQIVND (reference sequence). With 3 bases removed from V and 2 bases from J, the gap between germline ends came to 10 bases. The CDR3 contains 15 residues. In DNA, the CDR3 is TGTGCCAGTAGTATCGTTGGCAGGACTAATGAAAAACTGTTTTTT. Amino acid sequence: CASSIVGRTNEKLFF. The full variable domain, in which reference TRBV19 and TRBJ1-4 provide the parts outside the CDR3, is DGGITQSPKYLFRKEGQNVTLSCEQNLNHDAMYWYRQDPGQGLRLIYYSQIVNDFQKGDIAEGYSVSREKKESFPLTVTSAQKNPTAFYLCASSIVGRTNEKLFFGSGTQLSVL.

The chain employs TRBV7-9 and TRBJ1-1, with TRBD1 matching over 9 bases. Germline values: CDR1 SEHNR, CDR2 FQNEAQ (reference sequence). The junction had 7 bases not matched to a gene; V was cut back by 5 bases and J by 3 bases. This CDR3 contains 15 residues. The CDR3 loop is CASSDGTGYHTEAFF. DNA for the CDR3: TGTGCCAGCAGCGATGGGACAGGGTATCACACTGAAGCTTTCTTT.

This chain connects TRBV6-1 to TRBJ1-1, with no clear D. There are 11 residues in the CDR3. Germline-derived CDR1 and CDR2 are MNHNS and SASEGT. V dropped 3 bases and J dropped 11 bases, with 10 bases sitting between them. This CDR3 is CASSEEVRAFF. As DNA, the CDR3 is TGTGCCAGCAGTGAGGAGGTCCGGGCTTTCTTT.

The chain joins TRBV27 to TRBJ1-1; D is unclear. The germline V gene has CDR1 MNHEY and CDR2 SMNVEV (reference sequence). The CDR3 extends over 14 amino acids. V lost 6 bases to trimming and J lost 2 bases, with 13 bases between them. In DNA, the CDR3 is TGTGCCAGCAGACGATTTGAGTACAACACTGAAGCTTTCTTT. Translated, it gives CASRRFEYNTEAFF.

This chain uses TRBV7-2 with TRBJ1-2; no reliable D call. V lost 5 bases, J lost 2 bases, and 12 bases lay in between. Germline CDR1 is SGHTA and CDR2 is FQGNSA. The CDR3 loop spans 14 amino acids. CDR3 nucleotides: TGTGCCAGCAGCGGGCCAGGCTGGAACTATGGCTACACCTTC. Its translation: CASSGPGWNYGYTF.

The chain carries TRBV3-1 (or the pseudogene TRBV3-2) and TRBJ2-3; D may correspond to TRBD1 or TRBD2 (5 bases each). The CDR3 is 16 amino acids. The germline V gene has CDR1 LGHDT and CDR2 YNNKEL (reference sequence). V was trimmed by 4 bases and J by 0 bases, leaving 14 bases between them. The CDR3 DNA reads TGTGCCAGCAGCCGTAACCCGGGGCCAAGCACAGATACGCAGTATTTT. It encodes CASSRNPGPSTDTQYF.

The V gene is TRBV19, the J gene TRBJ1-6, with 7 bases fitting TRBD1. Germline CDR1 LNHDA, CDR2 SQIVND (reference sequence). Trimming took 4 bases from V and 2 from J; bases not matched to a gene: 8. The CDR3 runs to 17 residues. The CDR3 bases are TGTGCCAGTAGTACTCCTCCGGGACAGACCTATAATTCACCCCTCCACTTT. Translating gives CASSTPPGQTYNSPLHF.

The chain recombines TRBV7-9 with TRBJ1-1, with D possibly matching TRBD1 (6 bases). Between the trimmed V and J ends, which lost 7 bases and 1 base, there was a span of 19 bases. CDR1 is SEHNR and CDR2 is FQNEAQ in the germline V gene (reference sequence). The CDR3 runs 16 residues. The CDR3 region is CASTLGGGTSNTEAFF. CDR3 DNA sequence: TGTGCCAGCACCCTAGGGGGGGGAACCTCGAACACTGAAGCTTTCTTT.

The V gene is TRBV13, the J gene TRBJ1-1, with D perhaps matching TRBD1 (5 bases). In germline, CDR1 is PRHDT, CDR2 FYEKMQ (reference sequence). V was pared by 5 bases and J by 10 bases, with 20 bases between. The CDR3 runs to 14 residues. CDR3 bases: TGTGCCAGCAGCCACACGGGGCCGATATTGGGAGCTTTCTTT. Protein: CASSHTGPILGAFF.

The CDR3 loop is CASSLAGTSHETQYF. The CDR3, as DNA: TGTGCCAGCAGCTTGGCCGGGACTAGCCATGAGACCCAGTACTTC. V is TRBV5-6 and J is TRBJ2-5; TRBD2 agrees at 9 bases. This CDR3 is 15 amino acids long. V was pared by 0 bases and J by 5 bases, with 5 bases of the junction left unmatched. Germline loops: CDR1 SGHDT, CDR2 YYEEEE.

The rearrangement joins TRBV10-1 to TRBJ1-5; TRBD1 is a possible D gene (5 bases). V shed 7 bases and J shed 0 bases, with 16 bases lying between them. Per germline, CDR1 WNHNN and CDR2 SYGVQD (reference sequence). The CDR3 loop spans 16 amino acids. The CDR3 reads CASNRQQHYSNQPQHF. DNA for the CDR3: TGCGCCAGCAACCGACAGCAGCACTATAGCAATCAGCCCCAGCATTTT.

The chain couples TRBV10-1 to TRBJ2-2; maybe TRBD1 (5 bases). CDR3 size: 15 residues. CDR1 is WNHNN and CDR2 is SYGVQD in the germline V gene (reference sequence). Trimming left V 0 bases short and J 6 bases short, with 11 bases between. CDR3 sequence: CASSESVAGPGELFF. The CDR3 DNA sequence: TGCGCCAGCAGTGAGTCTGTGGCAGGGCCCGGGGAGCTGTTTTTT.

Here the CDR3 DNA reads TGCAGTCCTGTCCCCTACAATGAGCAGTTCTTC. Encoded protein: CSPVPYNEQFF. The chain has TRBV20-1 and TRBJ2-1; D is unclear. Germline V gene sequence: CDR1 DFQATT, CDR2 SNEGSKA (reference sequence). The CDR3 length is 11 residues. Between the trimmed V and J ends, which lost 8 bases and 2 bases, there was a span of 7 bases.

Only one count was recorded for this clone. The rearrangement links TRBV27 to TRBJ2-7; possibly TRBD1 for D (5 bases). V was clipped by 8 bases and J by 0 bases, with 17 bases between them. Germline V gives CDR1 MNHEY, CDR2 SMNVEV (reference sequence). The length of the CDR3 is 15 residues. Here the CDR3 DNA reads TGTGCCAGCCAATGGGGCAGTTCGAGCTCCTACGAGCAGTACTTC. This gives the protein CASQWGSSSSYEQYF.

The rearrangement uses TRBV6-6 and TRBJ1-4; D is unresolved. Germline V gives CDR1 MNHNY, CDR2 SVGAGI (reference sequence). V lost 4 bases, J lost 3 bases, and 15 bases lay in between. This CDR3 contains 16 residues. CDR3 sequence (DNA): TGTGCCAGCAGTTTAAGGGCTCCGAACGCTAATGAAAAACTGTTTTTT. It is translated as CASSLRAPNANEKLFF.

The gene calls are TRBV19 and TRBJ1-1; the D is unclear. Germline assignment: CDR1 LNHDA and CDR2 SQIVND (reference sequence). The CDR3 spans 12 residues. V was trimmed by 5 bases and J by 6 bases, leaving 10 bases between them. For the CDR3, the DNA is TGTGCCAGTAGTCCCGGGTACCCTGAAGCTTTCTTT. It specifies CASSPGYPEAFF.

The genes are TRBV9 and TRBJ2-1; 8 positions match TRBD2. With 0 bases clipped from V and 6 bases from J, the junction kept 5 bases outside the gene matches. Germline loops: CDR1 SGDLS, CDR2 YYNGEE. The CDR3 totals 15 residues. CDR3 residues: CASSVGLAGTNEQFF. The CDR3 coding sequence is TGTGCCAGCAGCGTAGGGCTAGCGGGTACCAATGAGCAGTTCTTC.

This sequence joins TRBV12-5 and TRBJ1-2; 7 bases line up with TRBD1. J was trimmed by 8 bases and V by 2 bases; bases with no gene match: 2. In germline, CDR1 is LGHNT, CDR2 FRNRAP. The CDR3 spans 12 residues. CDR3 loop: CASGLPGGGYTF. DNA for the CDR3: TGTGCTAGTGGTTTGCCAGGGGGGGGCTACACCTTC. Supplemented by reference TRBV12-5 and TRBJ1-2, the full variable domain reads DARVTQTPRHKVTEMGQEVTMRCQPILGHNTVFWYRQTMMQGLELLAYFRNRAPLDDSGMPKDRFSAEMPDATLATLKIQPSEPRDSAVYFCASGLPGGGYTFGSGTRLTVV.

The gene calls are TRBV6-6 and TRBJ1-1; 9 positions match TRBD1. The germline CDR1 and CDR2 sequences are MNHNY and SVGAGI (reference sequence). The CDR3 totals 15 residues. V was pared by 7 bases and J by 1 base, with 7 bases of the junction left unmatched. For the CDR3, the DNA is TGTGCCAGCACCGGGACAGGGTCATCGAACACTGAAGCTTTCTTT. Residues: CASTGTGSSNTEAFF.

This chain links TRBV7-9 with TRBJ2-3, with a tentative D call TRBD2 (6 bases). The CDR3 spans 14 residues. Germline CDR1 and CDR2: SEHNR and FQNEAQ (reference sequence). The V end was cut by 2 bases, the J end by 0 bases, with 6 bases between. The CDR3 loop is CASSLRESTDTQYF. The CDR3, as DNA: TGTGCCAGCAGCTTACGGGAGAGCACAGATACGCAGTATTTT.